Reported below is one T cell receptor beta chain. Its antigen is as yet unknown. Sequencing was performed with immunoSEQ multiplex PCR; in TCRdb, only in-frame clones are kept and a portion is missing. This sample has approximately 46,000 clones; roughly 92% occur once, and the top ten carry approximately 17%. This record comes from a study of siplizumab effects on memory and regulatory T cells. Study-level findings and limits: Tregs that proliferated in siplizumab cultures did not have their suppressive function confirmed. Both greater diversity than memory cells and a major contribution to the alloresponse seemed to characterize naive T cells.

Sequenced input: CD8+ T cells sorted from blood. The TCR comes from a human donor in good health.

For the CDR3, the DNA is TGTGCCAGCAGCTTTAGGGGACACGAGACAAACACCATATATTTT. Encoded protein: CASSFRGHETNTIYF. The V gene is TRBV11-2, the J gene TRBJ1-3; D perhaps matches TRBD1 (6 bases). Germline assignment: CDR1 SGHAT and CDR2 FQNNGV. The V gene lost 3 bases and the J gene lost 6 bases, with 15 bases spanning the gap. The CDR3 is 15 residues long.